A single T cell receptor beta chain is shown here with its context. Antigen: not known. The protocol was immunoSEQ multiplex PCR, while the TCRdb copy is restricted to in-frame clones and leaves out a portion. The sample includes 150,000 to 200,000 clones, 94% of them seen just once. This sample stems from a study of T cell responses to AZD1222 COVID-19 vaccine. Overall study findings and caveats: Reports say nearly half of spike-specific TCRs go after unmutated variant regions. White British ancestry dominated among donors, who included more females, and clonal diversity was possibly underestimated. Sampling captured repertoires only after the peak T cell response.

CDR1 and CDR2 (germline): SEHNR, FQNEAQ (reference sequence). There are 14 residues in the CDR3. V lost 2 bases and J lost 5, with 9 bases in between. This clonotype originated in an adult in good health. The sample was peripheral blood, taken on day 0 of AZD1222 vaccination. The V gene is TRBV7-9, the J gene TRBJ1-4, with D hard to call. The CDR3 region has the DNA TGTGCCAGCAGCTTAACGTCGCCCAATGAAAAACTGTTTTTT. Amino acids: CASSLTSPNEKLFF.